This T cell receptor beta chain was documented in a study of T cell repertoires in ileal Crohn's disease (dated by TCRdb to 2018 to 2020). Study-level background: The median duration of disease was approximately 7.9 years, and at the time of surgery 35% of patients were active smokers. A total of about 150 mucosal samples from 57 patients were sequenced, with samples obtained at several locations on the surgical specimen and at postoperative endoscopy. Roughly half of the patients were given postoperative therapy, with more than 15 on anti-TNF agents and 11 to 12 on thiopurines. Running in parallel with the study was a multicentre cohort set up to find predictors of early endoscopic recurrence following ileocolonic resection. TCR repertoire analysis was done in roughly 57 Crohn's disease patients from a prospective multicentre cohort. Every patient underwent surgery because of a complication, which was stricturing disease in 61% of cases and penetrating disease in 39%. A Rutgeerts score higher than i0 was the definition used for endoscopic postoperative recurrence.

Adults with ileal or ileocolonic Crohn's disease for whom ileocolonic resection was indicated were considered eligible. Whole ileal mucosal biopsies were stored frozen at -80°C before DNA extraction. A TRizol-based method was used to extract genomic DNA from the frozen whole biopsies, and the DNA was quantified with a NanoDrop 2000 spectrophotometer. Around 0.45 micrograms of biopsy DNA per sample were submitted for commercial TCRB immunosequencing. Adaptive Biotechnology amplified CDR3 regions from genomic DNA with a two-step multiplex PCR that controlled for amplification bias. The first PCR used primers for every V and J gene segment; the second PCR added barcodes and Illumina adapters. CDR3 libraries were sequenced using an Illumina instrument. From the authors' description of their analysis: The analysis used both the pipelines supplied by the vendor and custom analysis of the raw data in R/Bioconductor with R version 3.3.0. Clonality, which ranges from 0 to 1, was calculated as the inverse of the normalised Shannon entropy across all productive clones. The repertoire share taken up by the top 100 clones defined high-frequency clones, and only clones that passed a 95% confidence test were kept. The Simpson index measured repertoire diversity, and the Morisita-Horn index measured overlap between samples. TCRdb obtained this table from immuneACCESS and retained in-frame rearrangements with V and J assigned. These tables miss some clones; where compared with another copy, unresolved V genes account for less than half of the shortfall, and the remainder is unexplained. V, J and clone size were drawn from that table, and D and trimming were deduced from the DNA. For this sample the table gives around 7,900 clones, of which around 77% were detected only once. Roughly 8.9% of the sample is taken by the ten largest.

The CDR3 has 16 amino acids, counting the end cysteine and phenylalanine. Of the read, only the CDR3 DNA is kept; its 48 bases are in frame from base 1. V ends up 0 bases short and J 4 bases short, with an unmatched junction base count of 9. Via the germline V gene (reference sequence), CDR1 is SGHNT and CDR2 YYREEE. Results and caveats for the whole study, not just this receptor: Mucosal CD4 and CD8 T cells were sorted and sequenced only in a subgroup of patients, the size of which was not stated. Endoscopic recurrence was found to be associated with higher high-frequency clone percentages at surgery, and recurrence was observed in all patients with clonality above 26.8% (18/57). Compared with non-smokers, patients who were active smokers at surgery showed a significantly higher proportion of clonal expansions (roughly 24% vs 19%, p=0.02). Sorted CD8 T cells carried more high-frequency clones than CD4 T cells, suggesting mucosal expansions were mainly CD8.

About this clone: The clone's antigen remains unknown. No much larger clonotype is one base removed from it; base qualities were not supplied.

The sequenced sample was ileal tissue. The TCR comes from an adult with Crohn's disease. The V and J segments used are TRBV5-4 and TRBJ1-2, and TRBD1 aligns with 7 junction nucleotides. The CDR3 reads CASSLARQGRGYGYTF. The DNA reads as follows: TGTGCCAGCAGCTTGGCCCGACAGGGAAGAGGCTATGGCTACACCTTC. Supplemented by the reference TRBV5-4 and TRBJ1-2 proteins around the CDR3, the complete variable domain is ETGVTQSPTHLIKTRGQQVTLRCSSQSGHNTVSWYQQALGQGPQFIFQYYREEENGRGNFPPRFSGLQFPNYSSELNVNALELDDSALYLCASSLARQGRGYGYTFGSGTRLTVV.